These 26 T cell receptor beta chains were all obtained from the same sample, sequenced in a study of shared clonotypes between healthy human individuals. Data came from immunoSEQ multiplex PCR; TCRdb stores just in-frame clones and leaves some out. The sample consists of nearly 2 million clones, roughly 94% of them appearing once. CD45RO-negative, CCR7-positively selected cells formed the naive CD8 fraction, excluding terminally differentiated effector memory CD45RA+ cells. Material: naive CD8+ T cells sorted from blood. The receptors stem from a man younger than 35 in good health.

The table lists this clone with a few counts. This chain links TRBV7-9 with TRBJ1-5, with D possibly TRBD1 on 6 matching bases. V lost 4 bases, J lost 7 bases, and 14 bases lay in between. The CDR3 totals 14 residues. Germline assignment: CDR1 SEHNR and CDR2 FQNEAQ (reference sequence). CDR3 nucleotides: TGTGCCAGCAGCTATCCAGGGGTGGGCCAGCCCCAGCATTTT. Translating gives CASSYPGVGQPQHF.

The chain recombines TRBV2 with TRBJ1-6; no clear D. The germline V and J ends were trimmed by 2 bases and 11 bases, with 19 bases remaining between them. The CDR3 has 16 residues. CDR1 and CDR2 (germline): SNHLY, FYNNEI. CDR3 in amino acids: CASSESWDHPTPPLHF. The CDR3 nucleotides read TGTGCCAGCAGTGAAAGTTGGGATCACCCCACCCCACCCCTCCACTTT. Drawing the rest from reference TRBV2 and TRBJ1-6, the complete variable domain is EPEVTQTPSHQVTQMGQEVILRCVPISNHLYFYWYRQILGQKVEFLVSFYNNEISEKSEIFDDQFSVERPDGSNFTLKIRSTKLEDSAMYFCASSESWDHPTPPLHFGNGTRLTVT.

This clone appeared a few times. The genes are TRBV11-2 and TRBJ1-1; unclear D gene. CDR3 length: 11 amino acids. V was clipped by 3 bases and J by 6 bases, with 5 bases between them. Germline CDR1 and CDR2: SGHAT and FQNNGV. The CDR3 nucleotides are TGTGCCAGCAGCTTTACAGCTGAAGCTTTCTTT. As protein: CASSFTAEAFF.

This chain connects TRBV11-2 to TRBJ2-5, with D hard to call. This CDR3 region has 16 residues. The V and J ends lost 1 base and 2 bases respectively, with 14 bases between them. Germline CDR1 reads SGHAT; CDR2 reads FQNNGV. The DNA for the CDR3 is TGTGCCAGCAGCTTAGTGGTTTTGGCGGAACAAGAGACCCAGTACTTC. Its translation: CASSLVVLAEQETQYF.

This clone was counted a single time. The rearrangement uses TRBV27 and TRBJ2-4, with TRBD2 identical over 11 bases. The J segment lost 4 bases and the V segment lost 4 bases, leaving 9 bases of the junction unmatched. The CDR3 is 17 residues long. Germline assignment: CDR1 MNHEY and CDR2 SMNVEV (reference sequence). The CDR3 region is CASSYLPGLADKNIQYF. CDR3 nucleotide sequence: TGTGCCAGCAGTTATCTCCCGGGACTAGCGGATAAAAACATTCAGTACTTC.

The rearrangement uses TRBV9 and TRBJ1-5; D is uncertain. V lost 4 bases, J lost 9 bases, and 14 bases lay in between. There are 13 residues in the CDR3. Germline V gene data show CDR1 as SGDLS and CDR2 as YYNGEE. CDR3 nucleotide sequence: TGTGCCAGCAGCCCAGGAGTGGGGTTGCCCCAGCATTTT. Its protein product is CASSPGVGLPQHF.

J is TRBJ2-3 and V is TRBV4-2; 8 bases align to TRBD1. Germline assignment: CDR1 LGHNA and CDR2 YNFKEQ. The CDR3 covers 15 residues. V was clipped by 3 bases and J by 2 bases; unmatched bases: 4. The CDR3 bases are TGTGCCAGCAGCCACTCGACAGGGGACACAGATACGCAGTATTTT. Translating it yields CASSHSTGDTDTQYF.

This chain joins TRBV20-1 and TRBJ2-3; D gene ambiguous. The CDR3 length is 11 residues. V shed 6 bases and J shed 8 bases, with 12 bases lying between them. From germline, CDR1 is DFQATT and CDR2 SNEGSKA (reference sequence). CDR3 loop: CSALGSSTQYF. The CDR3 DNA is TGCAGTGCCCTCGGTAGTAGTACGCAGTATTTT.

The chain carries TRBV25-1 and TRBJ1-2; D not certain. Germline V gene data show CDR1 as MGHDK and CDR2 as SYGVNS. The CDR3 spans 16 residues. V dropped 5 bases and J dropped 1 base, with 17 bases sitting between them. This CDR3 reads CASSPLVEDINYGYTF. The CDR3 DNA follows: TGTGCCAGCAGTCCCCTTGTTGAGGATATTAACTATGGCTACACCTTC.

The rearrangement joins TRBV4-3 to TRBJ2-7, with D uncertain. Germline V gene lookup returns CDR1 LGHNA and CDR2 YSLEER. Trimming removed 0 bases from V and 2 bases from J, with 14 bases in between. The CDR3 extends over 16 amino acids. The CDR3 DNA reads as TGCGCCAGCAGCCAAGATCGGTTCAGGAGTACCTACGAGCAGTACTTC. Protein: CASSQDRFRSTYEQYF.

The V and J genes are TRBV28 and TRBJ1-1; D is uncertain. Trimming shortened V by 1 base and J by 0 bases, and 6 bases separated the two germline ends. The CDR3 has 14 amino acids. Germline CDR1 is MDHEN and CDR2 is SYDVKM. Here the CDR3 reads CASSLSGMNTEAFF. In DNA form, the CDR3 reads TGTGCCAGCAGTTTATCGGGCATGAACACTGAAGCTTTCTTT.

The genes are TRBV7-2 and TRBJ2-3, with 7 bases that match TRBD1. The CDR3 runs 14 residues. Germline lookup yields CDR1 SGHTA and CDR2 FQGNSA. V shed 8 bases, J shed 4 bases, and the junction held 9 bases outside the gene matches. The CDR3 sequence is CASAWDSRADTQYF. The CDR3 bases are TGTGCCAGCGCATGGGACAGCAGGGCAGATACGCAGTATTTT.

This chain connects TRBV10-3 to TRBJ2-7; the D gene is possibly TRBD2 (5 bases). This CDR3 contains 16 residues. V lost 2 bases and J lost 4, with 18 bases in between. The V gene's germline CDR1 is ENHRY and CDR2 SYGVKD. The CDR3 reads CAISEPGISRPYEQYF. CDR3 nucleotides: TGTGCCATCAGTGAGCCGGGGATCTCGCGCCCTTACGAGCAGTACTTC.

The V gene is TRBV2, the J gene TRBJ1-6, with 10 bases matching TRBD1. The V segment lost 4 bases and the J segment 0 bases; nucleotides outside the gene matches: 3. Germline V gene lookup returns CDR1 SNHLY and CDR2 FYNNEI. The CDR3 extends over 17 amino acids. The CDR3 sequence: CASSGQGASSYNSPLHF. The CDR3 nucleotides read TGTGCCAGCAGTGGACAGGGGGCGAGCTCCTATAATTCACCCCTCCACTTT.

V is TRBV6-1 and J is TRBJ2-7, with a weak D call TRBD2 (5 bases). V gave up 3 bases and J gave up 4 bases, with 13 bases separating them. Germline V CDR1 and CDR2: MNHNS, SASEGT. This CDR3 region has 14 residues. DNA for the CDR3: TGTGCCAGCAGTGAGGGGAGACCGGGATACGAGCAGTACTTC. Amino acid sequence: CASSEGRPGYEQYF.

The CDR3 sequence: CASRPAWGKTLQETQYF. The CDR3 nucleotides are TGTGCCAGTAGACCAGCGTGGGGGAAAACGCTCCAAGAGACCCAGTACTTC. The chain couples TRBV19 to TRBJ2-5; D may match TRBD1 or TRBD2 (5 bases each). The V and J ends lost 6 bases and 1 base respectively, with 21 bases between them. There are 17 residues in the CDR3. Germline CDR1 LNHDA, CDR2 SQIVND (reference sequence).

The chain carries TRBV30 and TRBJ1-5; possibly TRBD1 for D (5 bases). Germline V gene sequence: CDR1 GTSNPN, CDR2 SVGIG (reference sequence). Trimming left V 5 bases short and J 6 bases short, with 26 bases between. CDR3 length equals 17 residues. CDR3 nucleotides: TGTGCCTGGGCCTTCATGGGGGACCCTAACGAGATTCAGCCCCAGCATTTT. This gives the protein CAWAFMGDPNEIQPQHF.

This chain joins TRBV19 and TRBJ1-5; D remains unclear. V lost 3 bases and J lost 0, with 12 bases in between. This CDR3 has 16 amino acids. Germline loops: CDR1 LNHDA, CDR2 SQIVND (reference sequence). As DNA, the CDR3 is TGTGCCAGTAGTATGGCCGCATCCTATAGCAATCAGCCCCAGCATTTT. It encodes CASSMAASYSNQPQHF.

The gene calls are TRBV2 and TRBJ2-7, with TRBD1 identical over 7 bases. This CDR3 contains 15 residues. V shed 8 bases and J 1 base; nucleotides not matched to a gene: 11. Germline CDR1 is SNHLY and CDR2 is FYNNEI. This CDR3 is CASLVWSGGSYEQYF. CDR3 in DNA: TGTGCCAGCCTGGTTTGGTCAGGGGGTTCCTACGAGCAGTACTTC.

In regard to this clone: Additional DNA sequences in this sample encode the identical CDR3. The chain combines TRBV6-6 with TRBJ2-7; 12 positions match TRBD2. V shed 6 bases and J 3 bases; nucleotides not matched to a gene: 3. This CDR3 region has 14 residues. CDR1 MNHNY and CDR2 SVGAGI come from the germline V gene (reference sequence). The CDR3 loop is CASSPLAGGYEQYF. The CDR3 DNA sequence: TGTGCCAGCAGCCCACTAGCGGGGGGCTACGAGCAGTACTTC.

As regards this clone: At the DNA level, this CDR3 is encoded by other sequences in the same sample as well. The V call is TRBV19, the J call TRBJ2-1; D is undetermined. The CDR3 has 15 amino acids. V gave up 1 base and J gave up 1 base, with 8 bases separating them. Per the germline V gene, CDR1 is LNHDA and CDR2 is SQIVND (reference sequence). The CDR3 loop is CASSIVPGSYNEQFF. The CDR3 DNA reads TGTGCCAGTAGTATAGTACCTGGTTCCTACAATGAGCAGTTCTTC.

The chain carries TRBV5-1 and TRBJ2-3, with 14 bases fitting TRBD2. The CDR3 length is 15 residues. V shed 3 bases, J shed 5 bases, and the junction held 2 bases outside the gene matches. CDR1 is SGHRS, CDR2 YFSETQ, per germline. CDR3 amino acids: CASSSGLAGEDTQYF. CDR3 sequence (DNA): TGCGCCAGCAGCTCGGGACTAGCGGGAGAAGATACGCAGTATTTT.

This sequence joins TRBV5-4 and TRBJ2-7; D remains ambiguous. Trimming removed 0 bases at V and 2 bases at J, with 12 bases between. This CDR3 contains 15 residues. CDR1 SGHNT and CDR2 YYREEE come from the germline V gene (reference sequence). The DNA for the CDR3 is TGTGCCAGCAGCTTGGAGGCCGTGTTGCCCTACGAGCAGTACTTC. Protein product: CASSLEAVLPYEQYF.

This sequence joins TRBV2 and TRBJ2-1; TRBD2 is a possible D gene (5 bases). Per germline, CDR1 SNHLY and CDR2 FYNNEI. V shed 7 bases and J shed 1 base, with 20 bases lying between them. CDR3 length: 17 amino acids. In DNA, the CDR3 is TGTGCCAGCATTGGGATTGCGGTCACTAGTTCCTACAATGAGCAGTTCTTC. It codes for CASIGIAVTSSYNEQFF.

Of note for this clone: A read error is possible here, since a much larger clone lies one base away. This chain links TRBV5-4 with TRBJ1-1, with a tentative D call TRBD1 (6 bases). CDR3 length equals 14 residues. The V end was cut by 1 base, the J end by 3 bases, with 10 bases between. CDR1 and CDR2 (germline): SGHNT, YYREEE (reference sequence). CDR3 DNA: TGTGCCAGCAGCTTGATGGGGGCGGACACTGAAGCTTTCTTT. Translating gives CASSLMGADTEAFF. The full variable domain, in which reference TRBV5-4 and TRBJ1-1 provide the parts outside the CDR3, is ETGVTQSPTHLIKTRGQQVTLRCSSQSGHNTVSWYQQALGQGPQFIFQYYREEENGRGNFPPRFSGLQFPNYSSELNVNALELDDSALYLCASSLMGADTEAFFGQGTRLTVV.

This clone was counted once. The V and J genes are TRBV13 and TRBJ2-1; D possibly uses TRBD1 or TRBD2 (5 bases each). Germline lookup yields CDR1 PRHDT and CDR2 FYEKMQ (reference sequence). This CDR3 spans 15 amino acids. V lost 4 bases to trimming and J lost 3 bases, with 13 bases between them. DNA for the CDR3: TGTGCCAGCAGCTCACGGGACCGGGACTACAATGAGCAGTTCTTC. Protein product: CASSSRDRDYNEQFF.